The T cell receptor (beta chain) described here comes from a study of T cell responses to AZD1222 COVID-19 vaccine. In the case of this clone: Its target is not known.

The CDR3 spans 13 residues. V gave up 4 bases and J gave up 6 bases, with 13 bases separating them. Germline V CDR1 and CDR2: SGHRS, YFSETQ. This table comes from immunoSEQ multiplex PCR, and its TCRdb copy is limited to in-frame clones, with some not included. The sample carries under 100,000 clones, around 92% recorded once. Study-level points and caveats: Repertoires in all cases were sampled only once the peak T cell response had passed. Baseline serology detected seropositivity in only 5 to 7 AZD1222 recipients.

This TCR was recovered from an adult in good health. The chain carries TRBV5-1 and TRBJ1-2; maybe TRBD1 (5 bases). Here the sequenced sample was peripheral blood, taken on day 0 of MenACWY control vaccination. Here the CDR3 reads CASSPDSLDGYTF. As DNA, the CDR3 is TGCGCCAGCAGCCCCGACAGTTTAGATGGCTACACCTTC.